This T cell receptor beta chain was found in a study of OX40 agonist ivuxolimab in advanced cancers. Libraries were prepared by immunoSEQ multiplex PCR; TCRdb keeps only in-frame clonotypes and omits some of them. Here the sample spans more than 75,000 clones, approximately 91% being singletons. Source: CD4+ or CD8+ T cells sorted from blood, taken in a trial of the OX40 agonist ivuxolimab. This receptor was identified in an adult with an advanced solid tumor such as melanoma, head and neck, liver or kidney cancer.

The chain's CDR3 is CASSVGTGIMQPQHF. CDR3 sequence (DNA): TGTGCCAGCAGCGTAGGAACAGGGATCATGCAGCCCCAGCATTTT. The J gene is TRBJ1-5, the V gene TRBV9, with D perhaps TRBD1 (6 bases). Germline loops: CDR1 SGDLS, CDR2 YYNGEE. The germline V and J ends were trimmed by 0 bases and 7 bases, with 14 bases remaining between them. This CDR3 contains 15 residues.